The source of this TCR beta chain is a study of T cell responses to AZD1222 COVID-19 vaccine. Overall study results and limits: Scientists sampled the repertoires only once the peak T cell response had passed.

TCRdb's table, derived via immunoSEQ multiplex PCR, lists solely in-frame clones and lacks some. Among some 130,000 clones, roughly 85% were seen once, and the ten largest hold 1.5% to 2%. V lost 0 bases to trimming and J lost 7 bases; unmatched junction nucleotides: 7. The CDR3 contains 16 residues. Germline CDR1 MNHNS, CDR2 SASEGT. A word on this clone: The antigen is undetermined.

The sequence came from an adult in good health. V and J are TRBV6-1 and TRBJ2-3; TRBD1 aligns across 10 bases. Here the sequenced sample was peripheral blood, taken on day 0 of AZD1222 vaccination. This CDR3 is CASSEANGQGDNTQYF. The CDR3 DNA follows: TGTGCCAGCAGTGAAGCTAATGGACAGGGGGATAATACGCAGTATTTT.